This T cell receptor (beta chain) was observed in a study of T cell repertoires in cytomegalovirus infection. Looking at the study overall: CMV infection plus the matching HLA type was flagged by public TCR beta signatures. General study findings and limits: HLA-C-restricted CMV-specific TCR beta clonotypes prevailed in the ex vivo response. Summed frequency of public TCR beta families distinguished CMV carriers with the relevant HLA.

V was clipped by 10 bases and J by 4 bases, with 19 bases between them. The germline V gene encodes CDR1 SNHLY and CDR2 FYNNEI. This CDR3 contains 14 residues. In regard to this clonotype: Its antigen is unknown.

Via MiXCR, TCRdb re-called the reads, giving one row per CDR3 protein. The sample lists roughly 230,000 distinct CDR3 sequences; approximately 15% were seen once. The sequenced sample consisted of CD8+ T cells from PBMCs. The TCR comes from a human donor in good health (CMV status not recorded). Some clones in this sample may be carry-over from other donors' samples. This chain links TRBV2 with TRBJ1-1; TRBD1 is a possible D gene (5 bases). The CDR3 DNA is TGTGCCATTCCTTCTAGGGGAAGTGGCACTGAAGCTTTCTTT. It is translated as CAIPSRGSGTEAFF.